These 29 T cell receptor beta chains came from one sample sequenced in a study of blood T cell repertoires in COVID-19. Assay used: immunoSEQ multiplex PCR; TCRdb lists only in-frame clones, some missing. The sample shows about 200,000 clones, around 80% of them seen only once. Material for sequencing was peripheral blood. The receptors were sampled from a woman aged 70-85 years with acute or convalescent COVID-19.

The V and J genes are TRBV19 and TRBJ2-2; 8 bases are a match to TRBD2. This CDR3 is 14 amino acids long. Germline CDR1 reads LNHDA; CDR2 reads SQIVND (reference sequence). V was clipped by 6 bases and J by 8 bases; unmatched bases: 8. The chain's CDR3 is CASRASGLSGELFF. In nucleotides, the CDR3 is TGTGCCAGTAGGGCTAGCGGGTTATCGGGGGAGCTGTTTTTT.

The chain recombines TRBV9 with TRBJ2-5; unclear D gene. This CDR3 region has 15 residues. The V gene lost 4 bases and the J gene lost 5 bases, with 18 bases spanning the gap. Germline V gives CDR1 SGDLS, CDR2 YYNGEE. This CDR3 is CASSPRMRPGETQYF. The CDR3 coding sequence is TGTGCCAGCAGCCCCCGGATGAGGCCTGGCGAGACCCAGTACTTC.

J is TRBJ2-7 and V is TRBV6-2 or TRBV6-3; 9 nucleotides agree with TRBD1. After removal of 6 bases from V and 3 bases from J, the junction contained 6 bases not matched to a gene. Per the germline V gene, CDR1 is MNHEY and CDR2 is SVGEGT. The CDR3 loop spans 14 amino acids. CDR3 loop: CASSLRDRVYEQYV. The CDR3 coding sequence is TGTGCCAGCAGCCTCCGGGACAGGGTCTACGAGCAGTACGTC.

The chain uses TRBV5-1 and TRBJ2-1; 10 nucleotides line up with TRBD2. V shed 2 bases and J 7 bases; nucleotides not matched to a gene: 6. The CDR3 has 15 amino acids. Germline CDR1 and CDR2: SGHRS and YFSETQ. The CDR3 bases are TGCGCCAGCAGCTTTGCTAGCGGGGGTGGGAATGAGCAGTTCTTC. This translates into CASSFASGGGNEQFF.

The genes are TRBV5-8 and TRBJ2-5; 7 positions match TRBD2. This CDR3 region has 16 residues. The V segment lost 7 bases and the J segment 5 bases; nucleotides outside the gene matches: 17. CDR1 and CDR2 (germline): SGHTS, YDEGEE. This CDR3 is CASPLGLIGEGETQYF. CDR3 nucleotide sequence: TGTGCCAGCCCCCTCGGATTGATCGGGGAGGGGGAGACCCAGTACTTC.

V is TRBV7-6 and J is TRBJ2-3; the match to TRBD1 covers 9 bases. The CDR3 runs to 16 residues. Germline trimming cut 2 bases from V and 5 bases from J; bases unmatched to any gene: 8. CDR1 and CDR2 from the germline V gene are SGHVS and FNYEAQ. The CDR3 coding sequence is TGTGCCAGCAGCTTACGCCAGGACAGGGGTATAGATACGCAGTATTTT. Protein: CASSLRQDRGIDTQYF. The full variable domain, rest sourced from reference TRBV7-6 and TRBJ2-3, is GAGVSQSPRYKVTKRGQDVALRCDPISGHVSLYWYRQALGQGPEFLTYFNYEAQQDKSGLPNDRFSAERPEGSISTLTIQRTEQRDSAMYRCASSLRQDRGIDTQYFGPGTRLTVL.

This chain's CDR3 is CSVEISTEAFF. DNA for the CDR3: TGCAGCGTTGAGATTAGCACTGAAGCTTTCTTT. The rearrangement links TRBV29-1 to TRBJ1-1; no definite D call. The CDR3 length is 11 residues. CDR1 is SQVTM and CDR2 is ANQGSEA in the germline V gene. The ends were cut back, 3 bases at V and 4 bases at J, with 6 bases in the middle.

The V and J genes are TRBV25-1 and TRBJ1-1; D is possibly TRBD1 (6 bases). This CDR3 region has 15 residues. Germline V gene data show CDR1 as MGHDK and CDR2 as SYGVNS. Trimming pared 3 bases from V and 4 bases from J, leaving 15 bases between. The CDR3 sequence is CASSDPQGKGTEAFF. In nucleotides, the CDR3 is TGTGCCAGCAGTGATCCCCAGGGGAAAGGCACTGAAGCTTTCTTT.

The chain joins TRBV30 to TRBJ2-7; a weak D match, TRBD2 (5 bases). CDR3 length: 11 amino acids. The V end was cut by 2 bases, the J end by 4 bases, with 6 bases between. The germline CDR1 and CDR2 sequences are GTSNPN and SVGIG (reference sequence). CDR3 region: CAWSREYEQYF. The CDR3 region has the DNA TGTGCCTGGAGTCGGGAATACGAGCAGTACTTC.

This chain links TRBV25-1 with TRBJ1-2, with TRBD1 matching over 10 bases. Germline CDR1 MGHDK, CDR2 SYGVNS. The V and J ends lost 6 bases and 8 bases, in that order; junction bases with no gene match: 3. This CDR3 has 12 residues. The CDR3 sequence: CASRRTGGGYTF. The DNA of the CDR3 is TGTGCCAGCAGACGGACAGGGGGAGGCTACACCTTC.

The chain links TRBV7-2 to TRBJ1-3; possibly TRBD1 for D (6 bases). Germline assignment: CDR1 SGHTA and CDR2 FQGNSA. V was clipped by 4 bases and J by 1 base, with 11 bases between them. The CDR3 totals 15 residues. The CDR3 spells CASSSRQDSGNTIYF. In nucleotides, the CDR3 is TGTGCCAGCAGCTCGCGACAGGATTCTGGAAACACCATATATTTT.

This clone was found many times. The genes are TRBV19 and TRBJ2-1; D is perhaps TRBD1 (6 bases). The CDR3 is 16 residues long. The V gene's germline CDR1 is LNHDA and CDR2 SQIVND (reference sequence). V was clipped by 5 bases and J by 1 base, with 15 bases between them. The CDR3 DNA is TGTGCCAGTAGTTTCGATCCAGGGGTATCCTACAATGAGCAGTTCTTC. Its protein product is CASSFDPGVSYNEQFF.

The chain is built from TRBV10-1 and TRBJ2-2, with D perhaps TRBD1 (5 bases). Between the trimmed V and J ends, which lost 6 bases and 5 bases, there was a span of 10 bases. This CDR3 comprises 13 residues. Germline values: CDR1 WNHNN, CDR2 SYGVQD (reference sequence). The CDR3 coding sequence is TGCGCCAGCAGGAACAGGTCAACCGGGGAGCTGTTTTTT. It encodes CASRNRSTGELFF.

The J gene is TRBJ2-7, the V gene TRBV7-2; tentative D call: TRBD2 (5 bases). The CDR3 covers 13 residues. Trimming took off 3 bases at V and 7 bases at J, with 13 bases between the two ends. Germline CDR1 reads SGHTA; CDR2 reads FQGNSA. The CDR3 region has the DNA TGTGCCAGCAGCTTTGAGGGTGGTCGGGAGCAGTACTTC. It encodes CASSFEGGREQYF.

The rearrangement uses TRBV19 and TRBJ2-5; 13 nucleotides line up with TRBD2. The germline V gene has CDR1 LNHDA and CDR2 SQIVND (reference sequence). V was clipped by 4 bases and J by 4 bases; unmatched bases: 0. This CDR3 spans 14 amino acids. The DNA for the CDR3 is TGTGCCAGTAGTAGACTAGCGGGGGGAGAGACCCAGTACTTC. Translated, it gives CASSRLAGGETQYF.

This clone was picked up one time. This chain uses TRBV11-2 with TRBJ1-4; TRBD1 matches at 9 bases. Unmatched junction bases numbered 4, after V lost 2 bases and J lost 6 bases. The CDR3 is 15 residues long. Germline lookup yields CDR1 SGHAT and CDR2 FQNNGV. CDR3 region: CASSLQGTGHEKLFF. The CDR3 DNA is TGTGCCAGCAGCTTACAGGGGACAGGGCATGAAAAACTGTTTTTT.

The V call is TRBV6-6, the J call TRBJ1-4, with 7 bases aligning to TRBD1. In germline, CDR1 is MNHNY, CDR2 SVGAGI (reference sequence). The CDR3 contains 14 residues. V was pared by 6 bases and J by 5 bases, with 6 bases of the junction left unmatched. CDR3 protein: CASSRDSKNEKLFF. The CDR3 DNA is TGTGCCAGCAGCCGGGACAGTAAAAATGAAAAACTGTTTTTT.

The CDR3 loop is CASSEYLATNTGELFF. Here the CDR3 DNA reads TGCGCCAGCAGTGAGTACCTAGCGACGAACACCGGGGAGCTGTTTTTT. The chain employs TRBV10-1 and TRBJ2-2; maybe TRBD2 (6 bases). CDR3 length: 16 amino acids. Trimming stripped 1 base from V and 0 bases from J, with 9 bases between. The V gene's germline CDR1 is WNHNN and CDR2 SYGVQD (reference sequence).

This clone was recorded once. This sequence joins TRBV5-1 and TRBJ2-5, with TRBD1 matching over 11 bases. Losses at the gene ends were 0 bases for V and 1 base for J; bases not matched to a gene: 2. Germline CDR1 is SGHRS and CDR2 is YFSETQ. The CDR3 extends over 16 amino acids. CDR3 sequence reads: CASSLVGTGGQETQYF. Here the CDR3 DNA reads TGCGCCAGCAGCTTGGTTGGGACAGGGGGCCAAGAGACCCAGTACTTC.

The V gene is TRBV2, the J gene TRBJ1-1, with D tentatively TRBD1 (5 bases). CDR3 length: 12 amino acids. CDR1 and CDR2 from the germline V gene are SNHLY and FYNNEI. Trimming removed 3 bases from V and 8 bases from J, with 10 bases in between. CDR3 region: CASSDQGGEAFF. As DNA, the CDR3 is TGTGCCAGCAGTGACCAGGGTGGCGAAGCTTTCTTT.

This chain's CDR3 is CASSLAGYMNTEAFF. CDR3 coding DNA: TGCGCCAGCAGCTTGGCGGGTTACATGAACACTGAAGCTTTCTTT. V and J are TRBV5-1 and TRBJ1-1; no definite D call. The CDR3 covers 15 residues. Germline CDR1 is SGHRS and CDR2 is YFSETQ. Trimming took off 0 bases at V and 0 bases at J, with 9 bases between the two ends.

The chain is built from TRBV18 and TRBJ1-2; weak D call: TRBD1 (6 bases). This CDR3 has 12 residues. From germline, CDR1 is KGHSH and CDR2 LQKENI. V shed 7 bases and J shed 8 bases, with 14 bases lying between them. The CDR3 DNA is TGTGCCAGCTTCGGTTTGACAGGCGGCTACACCTTC. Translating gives CASFGLTGGYTF.

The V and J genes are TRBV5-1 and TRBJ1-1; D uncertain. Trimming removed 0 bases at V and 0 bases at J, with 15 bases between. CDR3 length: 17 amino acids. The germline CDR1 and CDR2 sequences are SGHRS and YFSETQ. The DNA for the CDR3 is TGCGCCAGCAGCTTGGAGGCGGTATCGAATGTGAACACTGAAGCTTTCTTT. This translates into CASSLEAVSNVNTEAFF.

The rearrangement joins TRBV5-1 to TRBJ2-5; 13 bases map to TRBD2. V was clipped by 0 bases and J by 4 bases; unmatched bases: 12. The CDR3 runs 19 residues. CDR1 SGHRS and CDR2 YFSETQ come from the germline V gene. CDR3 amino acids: CASSLATTSGGAGRETQYF. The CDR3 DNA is TGCGCCAGCAGCTTGGCGACTACTAGCGGGGGGGCCGGTAGAGAGACCCAGTACTTC. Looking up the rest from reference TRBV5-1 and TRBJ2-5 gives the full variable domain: KAGVTQTPRYLIKTRGQQVTLSCSPISGHRSVSWYQQTPGQGLQFLFEYFSETQRNKGNFPGRFSGRQFSNSRSEMNVSTLELGDSALYLCASSLATTSGGAGRETQYFGPGTRLLVL.

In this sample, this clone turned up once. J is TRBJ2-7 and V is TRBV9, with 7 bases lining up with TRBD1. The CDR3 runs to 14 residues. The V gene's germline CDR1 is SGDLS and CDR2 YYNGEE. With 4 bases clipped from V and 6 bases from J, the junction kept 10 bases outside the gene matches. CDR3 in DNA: TGTGCCAGCAGCTCTCGGGACAGTATTTTCGAGCAGTACTTC. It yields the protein CASSSRDSIFEQYF.

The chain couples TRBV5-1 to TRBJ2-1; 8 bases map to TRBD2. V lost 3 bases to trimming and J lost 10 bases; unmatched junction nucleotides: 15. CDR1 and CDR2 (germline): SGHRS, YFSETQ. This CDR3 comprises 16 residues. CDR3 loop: CASSSGGGPAGEEQFF. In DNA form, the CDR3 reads TGCGCCAGCAGCTCGGGGGGGGGACCCGCCGGAGAGGAGCAGTTCTTC. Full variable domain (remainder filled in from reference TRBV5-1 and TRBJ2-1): KAGVTQTPRYLIKTRGQQVTLSCSPISGHRSVSWYQQTPGQGLQFLFEYFSETQRNKGNFPGRFSGRQFSNSRSEMNVSTLELGDSALYLCASSSGGGPAGEEQFFGPGTRLTVL.

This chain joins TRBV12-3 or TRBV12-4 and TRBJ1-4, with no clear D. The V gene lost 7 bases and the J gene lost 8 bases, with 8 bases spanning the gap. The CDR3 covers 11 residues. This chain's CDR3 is CASTLGEKLFF. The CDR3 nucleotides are TGTGCCAGCACCTTGGGCGAAAAACTGTTTTTT.

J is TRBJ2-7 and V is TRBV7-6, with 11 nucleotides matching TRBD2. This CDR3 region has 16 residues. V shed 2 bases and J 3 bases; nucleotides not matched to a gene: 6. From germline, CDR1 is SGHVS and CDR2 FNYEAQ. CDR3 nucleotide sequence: TGTGCCAGCAGCTTAATGGGTAGCGGGGGGGACTACGAGCAGTACTTC. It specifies CASSLMGSGGDYEQYF.

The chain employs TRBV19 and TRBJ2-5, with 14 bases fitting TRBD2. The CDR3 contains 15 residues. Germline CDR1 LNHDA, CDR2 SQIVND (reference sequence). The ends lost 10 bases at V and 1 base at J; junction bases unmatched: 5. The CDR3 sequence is CATRLAGGSQETQYF. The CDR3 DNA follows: TGTGCCACTCGACTAGCGGGGGGGAGCCAAGAGACCCAGTACTTC. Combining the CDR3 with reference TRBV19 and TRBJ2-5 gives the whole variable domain DGGITQSPKYLFRKEGQNVTLSCEQNLNHDAMYWYRQDPGQGLRLIYYSQIVNDFQKGDIAEGYSVSREKKESFPLTVTSAQKNPTAFYLCATRLAGGSQETQYFGPGTRLLVL.